Each of the 18 T cell receptor beta chains below was sequenced from the same sample in a study of post-analysis software for immune sequencing data. These receptors lack a known antigen. Libraries were made from TCR beta cDNA, and they carried unique molecular identifiers. TCRdb recomputed calls from the PCR reads with MiXCR, one row per CDR3 protein. The sample includes some 370,000 distinct CDR3 sequences, roughly 35% of them seen just once. Study conclusions and caveats: Relative to controls, patients had several TRBV segments at higher frequency, with TRBV5-6, TRBV5-1 and TRBV20-1 among these.

Sequenced: blood. The receptors shown here come from a girl aged 5-17 years with multiple sclerosis.

Regarding this clonotype: A much larger clone is a single base away; this may be a read error. The CDR3 loop reads CAIRGGGSDVLTF. In nucleotides, the CDR3 is TGTGCCATCAGGGGCGGAGGGTCGGACGTCCTGACTTTC. This chain joins TRBV10-3 and TRBJ2-6; a possible D gene is TRBD2 (6 bases). Germline CDR1 reads ENHRY; CDR2 reads SYGVKD. The CDR3 runs 13 residues. The V end was cut by 6 bases, the J end by 11 bases, with 14 bases between.

V gene TRBV7-2 combines with J gene TRBJ2-1; 12 bases are a match to TRBD2. Germline CDR1 SGHTA, CDR2 FQGNSA. The V gene end was trimmed by 8 bases and the J gene end by 2 bases; junction bases not matched to a gene: 10. The CDR3 consists of 17 residues. DNA of the CDR3: TGTGCCAGCGGTGTTCGACTAGCGGGGGCAACCTACAATGAGCAGTTCTTC. This encodes CASGVRLAGATYNEQFF.

To note about this clonotype: Compared with germline, one end of the junction differs, possibly owing to a read error. This rearrangement joins TRBV20-1 to TRBJ2-7, with TRBD1 matching over 7 bases. Germline loops: CDR1 DFQATT, CDR2 SNEGSKA (reference sequence). The CDR3 has 13 amino acids. The CDR3 bases are TGCAGTGCTAGAGGGGGGACAGCCTACGCGCAGTACTTC. Protein: CSARGGTAYAQYF.

In this sample, this clonotype turned up a few times. V usage is TRBV12-3 or TRBV12-4 and J usage is TRBJ2-6; D ambiguous. This CDR3 has 16 amino acids. The V and J ends lost 7 bases and 0 bases respectively, with 13 bases between them. Here the CDR3 DNA reads TGTGCCAGCAAAGGATATAGTCGCTCTGGGGCCAACGTCCTGACTTTC. Translation gives CASKGYSRSGANVLTF.

Comment on this clonotype: The junction departs from germline at one end; a sequencing error may be responsible. This chain links TRBV7-9 with TRBJ2-1; TRBD2 matches 12 bases. This CDR3 has 15 residues. Germline CDR1 is SEHNR and CDR2 is FQNEAQ (reference sequence). Written as DNA, the CDR3 is TGTGACAGCAGCTCTAGCGGGGGGGCGGTAAATGAGCAGTTCTTC. Protein: CDSSSSGGAVNEQFF.

The chain joins TRBV5-1 to TRBJ1-1; 7 nucleotides agree with TRBD1. V shed 7 bases, J shed 3 bases, and the junction held 3 bases outside the gene matches. In germline, CDR1 is SGHRS, CDR2 YFSETQ. CDR3 length: 12 residues. The CDR3 here is CASRTGDTEAFF. The CDR3 DNA is TGCGCCAGCCGTACAGGGGACACTGAAGCTTTCTTT.

A few counts support this clonotype. The rearrangement uses TRBV7-2 and TRBJ2-3, with 9 positions matching TRBD2. Germline CDR1 SGHTA, CDR2 FQGNSA. The CDR3 is 16 amino acids. V lost 5 bases to trimming and J lost 0 bases; unmatched junction nucleotides: 6. In DNA, the CDR3 is TGTGCCAGCAGCCCAGCGGGGGGCGAAAGCACAGATACGCAGTATTTT. Amino acids: CASSPAGGESTDTQYF.

The chain joins TRBV14 to TRBJ2-3, with D perhaps matching TRBD2 (6 bases). This CDR3 has 17 residues. Trimming removed 0 bases from V and 0 bases from J, with 13 bases in between. Germline V CDR1 and CDR2: SGHDN, FVKESK. Written as DNA, the CDR3 is TGTGCCAGCAGCCAAGATTGGGTAGCGGTTAGCACAGATACGCAGTATTTT. It codes for CASSQDWVAVSTDTQYF.

The V call is TRBV15, the J call TRBJ2-1; D gene unclear. The CDR3 has 12 residues. Germline values: CDR1 LNHNV, CDR2 YYDKDF (reference sequence). Trimming removed 2 bases from V and 9 bases from J, with 8 bases in between. In nucleotides, the CDR3 is TGTGCCACCAGCAGATCAGGTCTTGAGCAGTTCTTC. Its translation is CATSRSGLEQFF.

The gene calls are TRBV7-2 and TRBJ2-6; D gene ambiguous. Germline CDR1 reads SGHTA; CDR2 reads FQGNSA. Trimming removed 2 bases at V and 2 bases at J, with 10 bases between. The CDR3 covers 16 residues. The CDR3 sequence is CASSLSLRAGANVLTF. Written as DNA, the CDR3 is TGTGCCAGCAGCTTATCCCTGCGAGCTGGGGCCAACGTCCTGACTTTC.

This chain joins TRBV18 and TRBJ2-3; D is uncertain. The CDR3 spans 14 residues. Trimming shortened V by 0 bases and J by 6 bases, and 10 bases separated the two germline ends. Germline V gene lookup returns CDR1 KGHSH and CDR2 LQKENI. The CDR3 reads CASSPPVSRDTQYF. CDR3 nucleotide sequence: TGTGCCAGCTCACCACCTGTCTCTAGGGATACGCAGTATTTT.

The chain couples TRBV6-5 to TRBJ1-2; D perhaps matches TRBD1 (6 bases). This CDR3 region has 13 residues. Trimming took 10 bases from V and 8 from J, leaving 20 bases between them. The germline V gene has CDR1 MNHEY and CDR2 SVGAGI. CDR3 coding DNA: TGTGCCACCGGGACACAACCTCTTAGCGGCTACACCTTC. Amino acids: CATGTQPLSGYTF.

The chain joins TRBV12-3 or TRBV12-4 to TRBJ2-3, with D perhaps assigned TRBD1 or TRBD2 (5 bases each). V was cut by 7 bases and J by 3 bases, with 17 bases left in between. The CDR3 consists of 15 residues. CDR3 DNA: TGTGCCAGCATCCTTAGTGGGACGTGGACAGATACGCAGTATTTT. It encodes CASILSGTWTDTQYF.

This clonotype was seen a few times. This chain links TRBV20-1 with TRBJ1-6; possibly TRBD1 for D (5 bases). Trimming removed 1 base at V and 7 bases at J, with 11 bases between. This CDR3 is built from 14 residues. Germline V CDR1 and CDR2: DFQATT, SNEGSKA (reference sequence). The DNA of the CDR3 is TGCAGTGCTAGAGGGGAGAGGGGCAATTCACCCCTCCACTTT. Residues: CSARGERGNSPLHF.

The rearrangement links TRBV20-1 to TRBJ1-1; D is uncertain. Germline CDR1 DFQATT, CDR2 SNEGSKA (reference sequence). The CDR3 covers 13 residues. Between the trimmed V and J ends, which lost 6 bases and 5 bases, there was a span of 16 bases. The CDR3 region has the DNA TGCAGTGCCCCCAGTGGGAGGGTAACTGAAGCTTTCTTT. Its translation is CSAPSGRVTEAFF.

The chain joins TRBV6-5 to TRBJ1-1, with D unclear. This CDR3 has 15 residues. V was pared by 0 bases and J by 2 bases, with 10 bases between. Germline CDR1 reads MNHEY; CDR2 reads SVGAGI. This CDR3 is CASSYSSSSNTEAFF. The CDR3 DNA sequence: TGTGCCAGCAGTTACTCGTCGTCCAGCAACACTGAAGCTTTCTTT.

The chain uses TRBV4-1 and TRBJ2-3, with unresolved D. The V gene's germline CDR1 is MGHRA and CDR2 YSYEKL. This CDR3 contains 17 residues. V shed 1 base and J shed 2 bases, with 16 bases lying between them. The CDR3 sequence is CASSQATTGLHTDTQYF. CDR3 nucleotides: TGCGCCAGCAGCCAAGCGACGACCGGGCTCCACACAGATACGCAGTATTTT.

The sample holds a few counts of this clonotype. The chain employs TRBV28 and TRBJ2-3; D not certain. This CDR3 is built from 14 residues. CDR1 and CDR2 from the germline V gene are MDHEN and SYDVKM. V lost 7 bases to trimming and J lost 2 bases, with 13 bases between them. This CDR3 reads CASTPAQSTDTQYF. The CDR3 DNA is TGTGCCAGCACCCCGGCACAGTCCACAGATACGCAGTATTTT.